The 30 T cell receptor beta chains listed next were all sequenced from one sample in a study of early T cells in non-severe SARS-CoV-2 infection. TCRdb ran MiXCR on the 5' RACE reads and lists one entry per CDR3 protein. The table shows some 67,000 distinct CDR3 sequences, with 9% to 10% occurring only once. Sequencing used whole blood, obtained at baseline. The receptors stem from an adult who was a healthcare worker with PCR-confirmed SARS-CoV-2 infection or an uninfected control (not recorded which).

The chain is built from TRBV20-1 and TRBJ2-1, with 8 bases fitting TRBD2. J was trimmed by 0 bases and V by 6 bases; bases with no gene match: 4. The CDR3 extends over 14 amino acids. CDR1 is DFQATT, CDR2 SNEGSKA, per germline (reference sequence). The CDR3 DNA reads TGCAGTGCCACTAGCGGAGCCTCCTACAATGAGCAGTTCTTC. Protein sequence: CSATSGASYNEQFF.

This clonotype was picked up many times. The chain links TRBV10-3 to TRBJ2-1; D could derive from TRBD1 or TRBD2 (5 bases each). The germline gives CDR1 ENHRY, CDR2 SYGVKD. CDR3 length equals 12 residues. Between the trimmed V and J ends, which lost 6 bases and 8 bases, there was a span of 11 bases. The CDR3 region has the DNA TGTGCCATCAGCTCACTAGGGGATGAGCAGTTCTTC. Protein product: CAISSLGDEQFF.

J is TRBJ2-3 and V is TRBV28; tentatively, D is TRBD1 or TRBD2 (6 bases each). The germline V and J ends were trimmed by 5 bases and 4 bases, with 16 bases remaining between them. The CDR3 loop spans 15 amino acids. Germline V gene data show CDR1 as MDHEN and CDR2 as SYDVKM. The CDR3 loop is CASSPTGAVADTQYF. In nucleotides, the CDR3 is TGTGCCAGCAGTCCCACGGGGGCAGTTGCAGATACGCAGTATTTT.

The genes are TRBV12-3 or TRBV12-4 and TRBJ1-2; D might be TRBD1 (6 bases). V was clipped by 6 bases and J by 0 bases, with 14 bases between them. CDR3 length: 15 amino acids. The chain's CDR3 is CASSVGQSTNYGYTF. The DNA of the CDR3 is TGTGCCAGCAGCGTTGGACAGTCCACTAACTATGGCTACACCTTC.

V is TRBV11-2 and J is TRBJ2-5; perhaps TRBD1 as D (7 bases). Germline-derived CDR1 and CDR2 are SGHAT and FQNNGV. The V and J ends lost 2 bases and 5 bases respectively, with 18 bases between them. The CDR3 extends over 16 amino acids. The CDR3 DNA sequence: TGTGCCAGCAGCTTAAGAGGAGGGGGCAGTTGGGAGACCCAGTACTTC. This encodes CASSLRGGGSWETQYF.

The chain links TRBV30 to TRBJ2-1; 11 positions match TRBD1. The CDR3 is made up of 15 amino acids. Germline V gives CDR1 GTSNPN, CDR2 SVGIG (reference sequence). V dropped 5 bases and J dropped 7; count of bases not matched to a gene: 10. The CDR3 DNA sequence: TGTGCCTGGGCCCGACCGGGACAGGGGGGGAATGAGCAGTTCTTC. This gives the protein CAWARPGQGGNEQFF.

This clonotype was seen at least ten times. The rearrangement links TRBV20-1 to TRBJ1-1, with 11 bases fitting TRBD1. V lost 3 bases, J lost 4 bases, and 4 bases stayed unmatched. The CDR3 has 14 residues. Germline V gene lookup returns CDR1 DFQATT and CDR2 SNEGSKA (reference sequence). The CDR3 here is CSARDRGLGTEAFF. The CDR3 nucleotides read TGCAGTGCTAGGGACAGGGGGCTTGGCACTGAAGCTTTCTTT.

This clonotype showed up many times. CDR3 DNA: TGTGCCAGCAGTGCGACACTAGCGGGCACAGATACGCAGTATTTT. This encodes CASSATLAGTDTQYF. This chain uses TRBV6-2 or TRBV6-3 with TRBJ2-3, with TRBD2 matching over 8 bases. Germline lookup yields CDR1 MNHEY and CDR2 SVGEGT. There are 15 residues in the CDR3. V was clipped by 5 bases and J by 1 base; unmatched bases: 5.

This clonotype was observed a few times. The chain links TRBV7-2 to TRBJ2-5, with 9 bases that match TRBD2. This CDR3 comprises 15 residues. Unmatched junction bases numbered 7, after V lost 3 bases and J lost 5 bases. Germline CDR1 and CDR2: SGHTA and FQGNSA. CDR3: CASSLVAGVWETQYF. The CDR3 DNA follows: TGTGCCAGCAGCTTGGTAGCGGGAGTTTGGGAGACCCAGTACTTC.

This clonotype was seen only a few times. V gene TRBV6-2 or TRBV6-3 combines with J gene TRBJ1-5; maybe TRBD1 (5 bases). Trimming took 6 bases from V and 4 from J, leaving 10 bases between them. The CDR3 has 13 amino acids. Germline loops: CDR1 MNHEY, CDR2 SVGEGT. The CDR3 sequence is CASRSTENQPQHF. The DNA for the CDR3 is TGTGCCAGCAGATCGACAGAGAATCAGCCCCAGCATTTT.

Turning to this clonotype: This may come from a read error, since a much larger clone is one base off. The chain links TRBV3-1 to TRBJ2-1, with 7 bases aligning to TRBD2. Unmatched junction bases numbered 19, after V lost 5 bases and J lost 12 bases. This CDR3 spans 16 amino acids. Germline assignment: CDR1 LGHDT and CDR2 YNNKEL (reference sequence). CDR3 sequence: CASSSVDRGLRQGQFF. The CDR3 DNA sequence: TGTGCCAGCAGCTCAGTGGACCGGGGACTACGGCAGGGGCAGTTCTTC.

This clonotype was observed a few times. The chain has TRBV12-3 or TRBV12-4 and TRBJ2-1; the match to TRBD2 covers 11 bases. The CDR3 totals 14 residues. Trimming removed 8 bases from V and 10 bases from J; junction bases left unmatched: 10. DNA for the CDR3: TGTGCCAGCCTACTAGCGGGAGTTGCCGCCGAGCAGTTCTTC. Translated: CASLLAGVAAEQFF.

V is TRBV29-1 and J is TRBJ2-2, with D unclear. Per the germline V gene, CDR1 is SQVTM and CDR2 is ANQGSEA. This CDR3 is built from 14 residues. The V end lost 4 bases, the J end lost 4 bases, and 13 bases lay between the germline ends. Written as DNA, the CDR3 is TGCAGCGTTGTAGAGAACAGAGGCACCGGGGAGCTGTTTTTT. It specifies CSVVENRGTGELFF.

This clonotype was seen at least ten times. This sequence joins TRBV28 and TRBJ2-7; TRBD2 agrees at 9 bases. V shed 4 bases, J shed 0 bases, and the junction held 4 bases outside the gene matches. This CDR3 is 15 amino acids long. Germline-derived CDR1 and CDR2 are MDHEN and SYDVKM. The CDR3 nucleotides read TGTGCCAGCAGTTCCCTTAGCGGGAGCTCCTACGAGCAGTACTTC. It translates to CASSSLSGSSYEQYF.

The chain employs TRBV5-4 and TRBJ2-2, with 11 bases fitting TRBD2. Germline values: CDR1 SGHNT, CDR2 YYREEE (reference sequence). The CDR3 extends over 16 amino acids. Trimming at V came to 0 bases and at J to 5 bases, leaving 3 bases not matched to a gene. The CDR3 spells CASSLGLAGGTGELFF. CDR3 bases: TGTGCCAGCAGCTTGGGTCTAGCGGGAGGAACCGGGGAGCTGTTTTTT.

This clonotype was seen at least ten times. The V call is TRBV6-5, the J call TRBJ1-5; D gene unclear. The germline V gene encodes CDR1 MNHEY and CDR2 SVGAGI. The CDR3 covers 11 residues. V shed 8 bases and J shed 1 base, with 3 bases lying between them. CDR3 residues: CASGSNQPQHF. CDR3 in DNA: TGTGCCAGCGGGAGCAATCAGCCCCAGCATTTT.

This clonotype was detected ten times or more. J is TRBJ1-1 and V is TRBV28, with D possibly matching TRBD1 (5 bases). CDR1 and CDR2 (germline): MDHEN, SYDVKM. CDR3 length equals 12 residues. The V end lost 6 bases, the J end lost 6 bases, and 11 bases lay between the germline ends. As DNA, the CDR3 is TGTGCCAGCAGGGAGGGGTATGCTGAAGCTTTCTTT. It yields the protein CASREGYAEAFF.

In its sample, this clonotype was seen many times. The chain uses TRBV28 and TRBJ2-3; D possibly corresponds to TRBD2 (5 bases). Per germline, CDR1 MDHEN and CDR2 SYDVKM. The CDR3 totals 11 residues. The V end was cut by 10 bases, the J end by 10 bases, with 15 bases between. As DNA, the CDR3 is TGTGCCACCCAATCTACTAGTTCGCAGTATTTT. This gives the protein CATQSTSSQYF. The variable domain in full, with the rest retrieved from reference TRBV28 and TRBJ2-3, is DVKVTQSSRYLVKRTGEKVFLECVQDMDHENMFWYRQDPGLGLRLIYFSYDVKMKEKGDIPEGYSVSREKKERFSLILESASTNQTSMYLCATQSTSSQYFGPGTRLTVL.

This clonotype was found many times. The chain couples TRBV7-9 to TRBJ2-1, with TRBD2 matching over 10 bases. The CDR3 has 17 amino acids. Per the germline V gene, CDR1 is SEHNR and CDR2 is FQNEAQ (reference sequence). V was pared by 2 bases and J by 3 bases, with 7 bases of the junction left unmatched. CDR3 sequence (DNA): TGTGCCAGCAGCTTACCCTTCAGCGGGAGGGGCTACAATGAGCAGTTCTTC. Its protein product is CASSLPFSGRGYNEQFF.

This clonotype was detected many times. The chain carries TRBV6-5 and TRBJ2-7; unclear D gene. Per the germline V gene, CDR1 is MNHEY and CDR2 is SVGAGI. This CDR3 spans 14 amino acids. V lost 4 bases and J 2 bases, leaving 12 bases between the germline ends. The CDR3: CASSSPRRPYEQYF. In DNA form, the CDR3 reads TGTGCCAGCAGTTCCCCCAGAAGACCCTACGAGCAGTACTTC.

In this sample, this clonotype turned up many times. The chain couples TRBV7-9 to TRBJ1-4; D is ambiguous. The germline CDR1 and CDR2 sequences are SEHNR and FQNEAQ (reference sequence). The CDR3 is 12 amino acids. The V end lost 0 bases, the J end lost 8 bases, and 4 bases lay between the germline ends. CDR3 amino acids: CASSLAWEKLFF. The CDR3 DNA reads as TGTGCCAGCAGCTTAGCATGGGAAAAACTGTTTTTT.

In its sample, this clonotype was seen a few times. The chain is built from TRBV11-2 and TRBJ1-1, with D perhaps matching TRBD1 (5 bases). This CDR3 region has 13 residues. Germline V gives CDR1 SGHAT, CDR2 FQNNGV. The ends were cut back, 8 bases at V and 7 bases at J, with 17 bases in the middle. CDR3 sequence (DNA): TGTGCCAGCTCGAAGATCTCAGGGAATGAAGCTTTCTTT. It codes for CASSKISGNEAFF.

This clonotype came up many times. This chain joins TRBV15 and TRBJ1-1; TRBD1 is a possible D gene (5 bases). V shed 3 bases and J shed 4 bases, with 21 bases lying between them. The V gene's germline CDR1 is LNHNV and CDR2 YYDKDF (reference sequence). This CDR3 has 17 residues. CDR3 in DNA: TGTGCCACCAGCAGGGGATCCCTACGGGGGTTAAGCACTGAAGCTTTCTTT. This codes for CATSRGSLRGLSTEAFF.

The rearrangement joins TRBV5-6 to TRBJ1-4; 8 bases line up with TRBD1. This CDR3 is built from 14 residues. Germline values: CDR1 SGHDT, CDR2 YYEEEE. The trim removed 4 bases at V and 8 bases at J, leaving 7 bases unmatched. CDR3 DNA: TGTGCCAGCAGCCTCCAGGGGGCCCAAGAAAAACTGTTTTTT. Encoded protein: CASSLQGAQEKLFF.

V is TRBV7-8 and J is TRBJ2-5, with TRBD1 matching 10 bases. Germline values: CDR1 SGHVS, CDR2 FQNEAQ. This CDR3 has 15 amino acids. The V and J ends lost 3 bases and 4 bases, in that order; junction bases with no gene match: 5. The chain's CDR3 is CASSLGQGMGETQYF. The CDR3 coding sequence is TGTGCCAGCAGCTTGGGACAGGGGATGGGAGAGACCCAGTACTTC.

The chain links TRBV5-6 to TRBJ2-7; maybe TRBD1 (6 bases). V shed 1 base and J shed 0 bases, with 14 bases lying between them. Germline CDR1 reads SGHDT; CDR2 reads YYEEEE. The CDR3 length is 16 residues. CDR3 in amino acids: CASSLLTDSDSYEQYF. As DNA, the CDR3 is TGTGCCAGCAGCTTGTTAACGGACAGTGACTCCTACGAGCAGTACTTC.

This clonotype was observed at least ten times. The V and J genes are TRBV19 and TRBJ2-5; D is perhaps TRBD1 (5 bases). This CDR3 region has 13 residues. Germline CDR1 LNHDA, CDR2 SQIVND (reference sequence). V was cut by 3 bases and J by 3 bases, with 8 bases left in between. The CDR3: CASSISREETQYF. The CDR3 bases are TGTGCCAGTAGTATCAGCAGGGAAGAGACCCAGTACTTC.

This clonotype was seen ten or more times. This CDR3 is CASSPGQGSNTEAFF. CDR3 bases: TGTGCCAGCTCACCAGGACAGGGATCGAACACTGAAGCTTTCTTT. The rearrangement joins TRBV18 to TRBJ1-1; 8 nucleotides align to TRBD1. The junction had 3 bases not matched to a gene; V was cut back by 2 bases and J by 1 base. The length of the CDR3 is 15 residues. Germline V CDR1 and CDR2: KGHSH, LQKENI.

The CDR3 loop reads CARSLPGTPSRGYEQYF. CDR3 in DNA: TGTGCCAGAAGCTTGCCGGGGACACCCAGCAGGGGCTACGAGCAGTACTTC. The chain combines TRBV5-3 with TRBJ2-7; tentatively, D is TRBD1 (6 bases). TRBV5-3 is placed among ORFs of uncertain function. The V gene lost 1 base and the J gene lost 3 bases, with 20 bases spanning the gap. The CDR3 is made up of 17 amino acids.

This clonotype was observed a few times. V gene TRBV15 combines with J gene TRBJ2-1; 12 positions agree with TRBD2. Unmatched junction bases numbered 7, after V lost 0 bases and J lost 10 bases. CDR1 LNHNV and CDR2 YYDKDF come from the germline V gene (reference sequence). This CDR3 comprises 16 residues. The CDR3 region is CATSRDLLAGGDEQFF. DNA of the CDR3: TGTGCCACCAGCAGAGATCTACTAGCGGGAGGTGACGAGCAGTTCTTC.